This T cell receptor beta chain was sequenced in a study of post-analysis software for immune sequencing data. Study findings and constraints: With TRBV5-6, TRBV5-1 and TRBV20-1 included, about five TRBV segments were more frequent in patients than in controls.

Points on this clonotype: Its cognate antigen is unknown.

Carried by the TCR beta cDNA libraries were unique molecular identifiers. Using its own MiXCR run on the PCR reads, TCRdb lists one record per CDR3 protein. The table has around 440,000 distinct CDR3 sequences, under 55% seen once. CDR1 and CDR2 (germline): DFQATT, SNEGSKA (reference sequence). Deletions cut 6 bases from V and 6 bases from J, with 15 bases between. The CDR3 is 13 amino acids. The receptor's source is a girl between 5 and 17 years old with multiple sclerosis. The sequenced sample consisted of blood. The chain couples TRBV20-1 to TRBJ2-1; no firm D call. Here the CDR3 reads CSAGLEGLNEQFF. The DNA of the CDR3 is TGCAGTGCAGGCCTAGAAGGGCTCAATGAGCAGTTCTTC.